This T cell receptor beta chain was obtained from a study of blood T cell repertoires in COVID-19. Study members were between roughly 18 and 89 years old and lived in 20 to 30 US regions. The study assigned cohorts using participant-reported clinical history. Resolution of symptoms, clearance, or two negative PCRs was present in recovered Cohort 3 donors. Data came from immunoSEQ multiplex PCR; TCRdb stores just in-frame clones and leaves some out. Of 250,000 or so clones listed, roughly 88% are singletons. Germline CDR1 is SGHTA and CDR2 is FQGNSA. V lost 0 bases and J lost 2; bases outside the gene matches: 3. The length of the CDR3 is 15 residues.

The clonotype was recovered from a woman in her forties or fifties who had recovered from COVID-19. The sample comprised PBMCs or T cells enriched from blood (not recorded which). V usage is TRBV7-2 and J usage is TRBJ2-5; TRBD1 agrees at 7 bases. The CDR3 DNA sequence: TGTGCCAGCAGCTTAGCGAGGGACAGACAAGAGACCCAGTACTTC. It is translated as CASSLARDRQETQYF. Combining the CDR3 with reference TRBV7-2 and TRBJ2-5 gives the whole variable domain GAGVSQSPSNKVTEKGKDVELRCDPISGHTALYWYRQSLGQGLEFLIYFQGNSAPDKSGLPSDRFSAERTGGSVSTLTIQRTQQEDSAVYLCASSLARDRQETQYFGPGTRLLVL.